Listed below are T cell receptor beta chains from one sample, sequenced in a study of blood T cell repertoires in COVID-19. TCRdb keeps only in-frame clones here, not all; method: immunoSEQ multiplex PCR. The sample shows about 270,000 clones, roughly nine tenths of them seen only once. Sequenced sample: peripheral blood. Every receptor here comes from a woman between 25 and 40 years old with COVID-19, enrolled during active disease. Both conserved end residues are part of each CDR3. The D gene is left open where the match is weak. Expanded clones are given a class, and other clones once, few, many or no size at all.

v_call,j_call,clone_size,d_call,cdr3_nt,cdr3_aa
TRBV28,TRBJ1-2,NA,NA,TGTGCCAGCAGTTTAGTATTCGGGGGGGCGGGAGGCTACACCTTC,CASSLVFGGAGGYTF
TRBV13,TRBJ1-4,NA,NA,TGTGCCAGCAGCCGATCGGCAACTAATGAAAAACTGTTTTTT,CASSRSATNEKLFF
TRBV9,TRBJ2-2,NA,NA,TGTGCCAGCAGCGTAGCCCAATTGGGACACGGTAGATTGGAGCTGTTTTTT,CASSVAQLGHGRLELFF
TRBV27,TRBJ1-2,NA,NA,TGTGCCAGCAGTTTAGGGGGGGCACGCTACACCTTC,CASSLGGARYTF
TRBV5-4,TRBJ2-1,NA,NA,TGTGCCAGCAGTCTACCCTACAATGAGCAGTTCTTC,CASSLPYNEQFF
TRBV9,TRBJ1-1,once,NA,TGTGCCAGCAGCGTAGGGGCAGGGCGATTGAACACTGAAGCTTTCTTT,CASSVGAGRLNTEAFF
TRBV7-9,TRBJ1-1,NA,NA,TGTGCCAGCAGCTTAGCTGGGGCCAGGGGTGAAGCTTTCTTT,CASSLAGARGEAFF
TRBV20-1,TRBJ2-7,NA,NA,TGCAGTGGAGGGTCCCCCTACGAGCAGTACTTC,CSGGSPYEQYF
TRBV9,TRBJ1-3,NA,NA,TGTGCCAGCAGCGTAGATCTTGGGCTTGGAAACACCATATATTTT,CASSVDLGLGNTIYF
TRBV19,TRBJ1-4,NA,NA,TGTGCCAGTAGTAGTCTAACAGGGTCCGCTAATGAAAAACTGTTTTTT,CASSSLTGSANEKLFF
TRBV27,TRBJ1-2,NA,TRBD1,TGTGCCAGCAGACCGGACAGGGGGTATGGCTACACCTTC,CASRPDRGYGYTF
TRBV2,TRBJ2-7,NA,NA,TGTGCCAGCAGTGAGCCAGGGCCTGTCTACGAGCAGTACTTC,CASSEPGPVYEQYF
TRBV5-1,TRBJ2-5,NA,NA,TGCGCCAGCCGCCCGGGTCCCCAAGAGACCCAGTACTTC,CASRPGPQETQYF
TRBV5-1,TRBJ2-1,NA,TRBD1,TGCGCCAGCAGCCCGACAGGGGGCATCAATGAGCAGTTCTTC,CASSPTGGINEQFF
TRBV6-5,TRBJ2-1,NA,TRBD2,TGTGCCAGCAGTTCGACGAGCGGGGGCCTCTACAATGAGCAGTTCTTC,CASSSTSGGLYNEQFF
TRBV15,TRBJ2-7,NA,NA,TGTGCCACCAGCGGACAGGGAGGGTACGAGCAGTACTTC,CATSGQGGYEQYF
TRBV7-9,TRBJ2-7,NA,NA,TGTGCCAGTCTTCAGGTGGCAGGGCTCACCTTC,CASLQVAGLTF
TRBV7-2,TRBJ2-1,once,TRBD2,TGTGCCAGCAGCTTGGGACTAGCCAATGAGCAGTTCTTC,CASSLGLANEQFF
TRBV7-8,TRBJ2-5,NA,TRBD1,TGTGCCAGCAGCCCAATGACAGGGGAAGAGACCCAGTACTTC,CASSPMTGEETQYF
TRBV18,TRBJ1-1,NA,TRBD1,TGTGCCAGCTCACTTACAGGGGTGAACACTGAAGCTTTCTTT,CASSLTGVNTEAFF
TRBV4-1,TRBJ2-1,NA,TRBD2,TGCGCCAGCAGCCAAGATCTACGGGGGGGGCCTGAGCAGTTCTTC,CASSQDLRGGPEQFF
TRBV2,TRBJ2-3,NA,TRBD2,TGTGCCAGCACCTCGACAGCCGGGAGGGGAGATACGCAGTATTTT,CASTSTAGRGDTQYF
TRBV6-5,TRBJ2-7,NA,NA,TGTGCCAGCAGAAGGGGGGGGCCCTACGAGCAGTACTTC,CASRRGGPYEQYF
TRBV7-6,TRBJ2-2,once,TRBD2,TGTGCCAGCAGCTCCCCCCGGGGGCGGGGGGGCCTAGGGGAGCTGTTTTTT,CASSSPRGRGGLGELFF
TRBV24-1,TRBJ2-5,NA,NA,TGTGCCACCAGTGATCTAAGCGAGACCCAGTACTTC,CATSDLSETQYF
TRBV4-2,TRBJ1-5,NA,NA,TGTGCCAGCAGCCAGACGCAGGTTGCGGGGACGGGGCAGCCCCAGCATTTT,CASSQTQVAGTGQPQHF
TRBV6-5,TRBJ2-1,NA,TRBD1,TGTGCCAGCAGTTACTCAGGGACAGGGTTTTTCAATGAGCAGTTCTTC,CASSYSGTGFFNEQFF
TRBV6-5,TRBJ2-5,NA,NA,TGTGCCAGCTCAAACAGGGTGCGTGGAGAGACCCAGTACTTC,CASSNRVRGETQYF
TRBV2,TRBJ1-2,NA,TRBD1,TGTGCCAGCAGTGAGCAGGGGGTAATAGGTGGCTACACCTTC,CASSEQGVIGGYTF
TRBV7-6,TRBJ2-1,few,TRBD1,TGTGCCAGCAGCACATACAGGGGACGAGGGAATGAGCAGTTCTTC,CASSTYRGRGNEQFF
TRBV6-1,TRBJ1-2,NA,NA,TGTGCCAGCAGTGAAATAACGGCAAGGAAGACAGAGAACTATGGCTACACCTTC,CASSEITARKTENYGYTF
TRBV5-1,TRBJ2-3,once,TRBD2,TGCGCCAGCAGCTTGGACGGACTAGCGGGGGGCCGTAGCACAGATACGCAGTATTTT,CASSLDGLAGGRSTDTQYF
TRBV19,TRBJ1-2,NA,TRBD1,TGTGCCGGGGGACAGCCGGGACGTTACTATGGCTACACCTTC,CAGGQPGRYYGYTF
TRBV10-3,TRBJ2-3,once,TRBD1,TGTGCCACTAGAGGGACAGGGGATACAGATACGCAGTATTTT,CATRGTGDTDTQYF
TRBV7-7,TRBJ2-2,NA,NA,TGTGCCAGCAGCTTTACTGACTTCACCGGGGAGCTGTTTTTT,CASSFTDFTGELFF
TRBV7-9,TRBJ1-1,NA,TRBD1,TGTGCCAGCAGCTTACCCCACAGGGGGGGGCCCGGACCTGAAGCTTTCTTT,CASSLPHRGGPGPEAFF
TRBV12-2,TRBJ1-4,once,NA,TGTGCAAGTCGCTACCAGACAGGGACTAATGAAAAACTGTTTTTT,CASRYQTGTNEKLFF
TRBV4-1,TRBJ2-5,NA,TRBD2,TGCGCCAGCAGCCAAGCGGGCGGGGGGATGAGAGAGACCCAGTACTTC,CASSQAGGGMRETQYF
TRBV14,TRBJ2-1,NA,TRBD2,TGTGCCAGCAGCCAACTAGCGGGGGGACCCTACAATGAGCAGTTCTTC,CASSQLAGGPYNEQFF
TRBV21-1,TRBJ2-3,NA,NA,TGTGCCAGCAGCAAAGAAGACCGTTGGCGGGGGCCTAGCACAGATACGCAGTATTTT,CASSKEDRWRGPSTDTQYF
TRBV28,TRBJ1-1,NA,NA,TGTGCCAGCAGTACCCCAGGGAAGACTGAAGCTTTCTTT,CASSTPGKTEAFF
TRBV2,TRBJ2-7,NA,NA,TGTGCCAGCAGCGAACTAGTTACCTCCTACGAGCAGTACTTC,CASSELVTSYEQYF
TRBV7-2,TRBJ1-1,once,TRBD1,TGTGCCAGCCGTACAGGGGGACAAGGTGAAGCTTTCTTT,CASRTGGQGEAFF